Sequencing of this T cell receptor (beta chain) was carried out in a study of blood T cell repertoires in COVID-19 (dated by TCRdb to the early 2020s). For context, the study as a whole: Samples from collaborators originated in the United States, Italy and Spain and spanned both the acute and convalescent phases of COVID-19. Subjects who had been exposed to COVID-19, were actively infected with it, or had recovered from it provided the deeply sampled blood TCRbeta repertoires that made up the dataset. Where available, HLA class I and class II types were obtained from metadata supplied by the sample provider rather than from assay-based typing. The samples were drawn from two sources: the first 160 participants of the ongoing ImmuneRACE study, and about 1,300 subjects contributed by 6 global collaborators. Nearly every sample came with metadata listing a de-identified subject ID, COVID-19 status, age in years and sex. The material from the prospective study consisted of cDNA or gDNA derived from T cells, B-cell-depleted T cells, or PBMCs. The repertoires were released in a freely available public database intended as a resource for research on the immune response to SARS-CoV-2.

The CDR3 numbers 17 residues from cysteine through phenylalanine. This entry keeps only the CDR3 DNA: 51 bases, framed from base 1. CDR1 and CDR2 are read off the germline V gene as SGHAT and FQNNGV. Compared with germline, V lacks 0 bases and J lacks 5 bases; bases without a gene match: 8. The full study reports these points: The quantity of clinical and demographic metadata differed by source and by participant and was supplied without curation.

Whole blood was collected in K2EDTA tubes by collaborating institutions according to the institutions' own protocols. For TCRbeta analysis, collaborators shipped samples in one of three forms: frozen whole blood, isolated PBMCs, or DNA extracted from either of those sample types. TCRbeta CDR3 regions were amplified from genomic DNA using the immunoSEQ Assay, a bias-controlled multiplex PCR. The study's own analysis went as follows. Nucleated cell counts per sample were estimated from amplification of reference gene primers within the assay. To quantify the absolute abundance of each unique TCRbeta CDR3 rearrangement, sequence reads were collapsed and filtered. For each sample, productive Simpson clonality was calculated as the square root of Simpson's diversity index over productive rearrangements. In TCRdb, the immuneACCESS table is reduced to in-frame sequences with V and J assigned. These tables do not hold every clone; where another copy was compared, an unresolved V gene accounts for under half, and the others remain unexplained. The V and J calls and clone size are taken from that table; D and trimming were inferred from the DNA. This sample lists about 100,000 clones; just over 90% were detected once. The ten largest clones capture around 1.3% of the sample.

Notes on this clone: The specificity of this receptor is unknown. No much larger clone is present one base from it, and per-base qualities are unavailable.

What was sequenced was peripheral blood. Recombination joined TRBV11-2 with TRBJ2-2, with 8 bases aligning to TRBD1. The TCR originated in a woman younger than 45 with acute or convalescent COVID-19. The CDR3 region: CASSLEIQGAYTGELFF. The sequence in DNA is TGTGCCAGCAGCTTAGAAATCCAGGGGGCTTATACCGGGGAGCTGTTTTTT.